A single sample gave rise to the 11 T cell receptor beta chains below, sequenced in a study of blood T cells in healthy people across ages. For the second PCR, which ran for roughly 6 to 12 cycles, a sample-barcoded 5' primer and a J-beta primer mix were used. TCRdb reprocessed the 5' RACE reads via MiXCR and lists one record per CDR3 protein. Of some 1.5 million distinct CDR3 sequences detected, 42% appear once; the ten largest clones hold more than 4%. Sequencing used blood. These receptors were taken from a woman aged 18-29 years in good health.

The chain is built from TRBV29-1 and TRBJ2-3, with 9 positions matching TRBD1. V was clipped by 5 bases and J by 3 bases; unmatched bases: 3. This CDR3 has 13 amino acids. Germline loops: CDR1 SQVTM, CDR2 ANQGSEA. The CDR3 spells CSVRQGVTDTQYF. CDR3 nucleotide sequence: TGCAGCGTTCGACAGGGGGTGACAGATACGCAGTATTTT.

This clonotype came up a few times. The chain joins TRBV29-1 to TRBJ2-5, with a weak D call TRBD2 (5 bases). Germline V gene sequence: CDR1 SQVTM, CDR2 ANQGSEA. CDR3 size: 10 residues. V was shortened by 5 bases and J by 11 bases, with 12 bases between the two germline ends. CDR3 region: CSVPGSRQYF. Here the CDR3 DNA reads TGCAGCGTTCCGGGGTCTCGGCAGTACTTC.

The CDR3 spells CSARISNGETQYF. DNA for the CDR3: TGCAGTGCTAGAATATCAAACGGAGAGACCCAGTACTTC. V and J are TRBV20-1 and TRBJ2-5; unclear D gene. Trimming cost V 2 bases and J 4 bases, with 11 bases left between them. The CDR3 is made up of 13 amino acids. The germline gives CDR1 DFQATT, CDR2 SNEGSKA (reference sequence).

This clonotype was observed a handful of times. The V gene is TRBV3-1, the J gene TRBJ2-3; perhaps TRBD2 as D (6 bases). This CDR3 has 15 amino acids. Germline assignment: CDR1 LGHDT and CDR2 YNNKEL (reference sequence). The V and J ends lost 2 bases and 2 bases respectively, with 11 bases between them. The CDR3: CASSQPGLVTDTQYF. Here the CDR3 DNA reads TGTGCCAGCAGCCAACCGGGACTCGTCACAGATACGCAGTATTTT.

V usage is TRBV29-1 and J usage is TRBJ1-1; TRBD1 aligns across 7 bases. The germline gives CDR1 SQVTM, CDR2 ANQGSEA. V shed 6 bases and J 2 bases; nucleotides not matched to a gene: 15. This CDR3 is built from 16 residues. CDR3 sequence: CSVEPPRGGGNTEAFF. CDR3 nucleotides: TGCAGCGTGGAACCTCCCCGAGGGGGCGGTAACACTGAAGCTTTCTTT. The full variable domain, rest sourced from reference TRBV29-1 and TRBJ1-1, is SAVISQKPSRDICQRGTSLTIQCQVDSQVTMMFWYRQQPGQSLTLIATANQGSEATYESGFVIDKFPISRPNLTFSTLTVSNMSPEDSSIYLCSVEPPRGGGNTEAFFGQGTRLTVV.

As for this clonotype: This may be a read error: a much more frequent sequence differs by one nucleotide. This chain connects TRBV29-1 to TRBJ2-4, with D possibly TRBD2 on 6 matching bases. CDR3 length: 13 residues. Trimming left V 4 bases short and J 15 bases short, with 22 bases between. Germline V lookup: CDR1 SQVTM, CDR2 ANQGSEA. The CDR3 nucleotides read TGCAGCGTTGCTGACGCCTGGGGGGAGACCCGGTACTTC. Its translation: CSVADAWGETRYF.

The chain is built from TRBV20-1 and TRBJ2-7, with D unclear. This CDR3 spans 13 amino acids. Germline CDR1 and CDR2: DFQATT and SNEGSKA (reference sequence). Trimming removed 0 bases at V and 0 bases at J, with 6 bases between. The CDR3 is CSAREPLSYEQYF. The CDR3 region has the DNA TGCAGTGCTAGAGAACCGCTCTCCTACGAGCAGTACTTC.

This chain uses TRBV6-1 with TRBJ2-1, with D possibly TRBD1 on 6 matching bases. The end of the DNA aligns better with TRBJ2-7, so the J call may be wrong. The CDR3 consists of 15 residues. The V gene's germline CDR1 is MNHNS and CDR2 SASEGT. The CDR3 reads CATQQGSGAFSEQYF. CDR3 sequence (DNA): TGTGCCACGCAACAGGGCTCTGGCGCGTTTTCCGAGCAGTACTTC.

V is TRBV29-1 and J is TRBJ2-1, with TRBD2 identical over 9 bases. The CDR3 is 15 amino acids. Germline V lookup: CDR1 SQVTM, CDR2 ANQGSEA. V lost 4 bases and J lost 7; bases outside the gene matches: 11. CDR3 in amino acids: CSVAPPRGGINEQFF. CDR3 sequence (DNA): TGCAGCGTTGCTCCTCCGCGGGGGGGGATAAATGAGCAGTTCTTC.

Here the CDR3 DNA reads TGCAGTGCTAGAGATGAGCCTAGCGGGATCAACAATGAGCAGTTCTTC. Protein: CSARDEPSGINNEQFF. The chain links TRBV20-1 to TRBJ2-1; 9 bases agree with TRBD2. Trimming at V came to 0 bases and at J to 5 bases, leaving 8 bases not matched to a gene. CDR1 is DFQATT, CDR2 SNEGSKA, per germline (reference sequence). The CDR3 loop spans 16 amino acids.

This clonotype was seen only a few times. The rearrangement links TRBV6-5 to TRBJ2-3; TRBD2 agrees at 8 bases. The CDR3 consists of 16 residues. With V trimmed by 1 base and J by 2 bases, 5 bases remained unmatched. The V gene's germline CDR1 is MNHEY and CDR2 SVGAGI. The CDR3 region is CASSYLSGGITDTQYF. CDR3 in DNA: TGTGCCAGCAGTTACTTGAGCGGGGGCATCACAGATACGCAGTATTTT.